Listed below are T cell receptor beta chains from one sample, sequenced in a study of shared clonotypes between healthy human individuals. Profiling relied on immunoSEQ multiplex PCR, and the TCRdb table lists in-frame clones only, not all of them. The data show more than 2 million clones, with about 95% seen just once and roughly 1% held by the top ten. Sequenced material: naive CD8+ T cells sorted from blood. These receptors were taken from a man aged 18 to 29 in good health. Each CDR3 is given without its conserved first and last residue.

V	J	CDR3
TRBV4-1	TRBJ2-1	ASSQDDNEQF
TRBV18	TRBJ2-5	ASSPFLGWSQETQY
TRBV30	TRBJ1-3	AWSVGRSGNTIY
TRBV7-2	TRBJ2-7	ASSLYVGDSYEQY
TRBV11-2	TRBJ2-1	ASSLLPISSYNEQF
TRBV9	TRBJ2-7	ASSVAGSSGPYEQY
TRBV13	TRBJ2-5	ASSSRLAGLQETQY
TRBV11-2	TRBJ2-4	ASSSPGFQRLAKNIQY
TRBV11-2	TRBJ2-3	ASSLVLGTRNTQY
TRBV2	TRBJ2-7	ASLRRLSDEQY
TRBV30	TRBJ1-3	AWSSGTGNTIY
TRBV19	TRBJ2-7	ASSPLGFYEQY
TRBV7-9	TRBJ1-4	ASSLEGDRINEKLF
TRBV28	TRBJ2-4	ASSSPDRGLVAKNIQY